The sequence of this T cell receptor (beta chain) was determined in a study of cytomegalovirus exposure and HLA in healthy donors. Study-level results: The study designated about 160 TCR beta chains cytomegalovirus-associated. The authors later found TCR association rates varying by HLA locus, with DRB1 most and HLA-C fewest. A missense variant in DCLRE1C was later tied to TCR beta V- and J-gene trimming.

The CDR3 is 14 amino acids. Germline V gene sequence: CDR1 SGHRS, CDR2 YFSETQ. V was trimmed by 4 bases and J by 3 bases, leaving 13 bases between them. This clone has just a few counts. The antigen is unknown. Use of 60 Vbeta and 13 Jbeta primers characterized the PCR. This table comes from immunoSEQ multiplex PCR, and its TCRdb copy is limited to in-frame clones, with some not included. The top ten clones hold 2.5% to 3.5% of a sample with under 150,000 clones, around 76% of them seen once. The sample comprised PBMCs. The clonotype comes from a male donor in good health and CMV-seronegative. This sequence joins TRBV5-1 and TRBJ1-1; no clear D. The CDR3 here is CASSPFPSDTEAFF. The CDR3 DNA reads TGCGCCAGCAGCCCCTTCCCCTCAGACACTGAAGCTTTCTTT.